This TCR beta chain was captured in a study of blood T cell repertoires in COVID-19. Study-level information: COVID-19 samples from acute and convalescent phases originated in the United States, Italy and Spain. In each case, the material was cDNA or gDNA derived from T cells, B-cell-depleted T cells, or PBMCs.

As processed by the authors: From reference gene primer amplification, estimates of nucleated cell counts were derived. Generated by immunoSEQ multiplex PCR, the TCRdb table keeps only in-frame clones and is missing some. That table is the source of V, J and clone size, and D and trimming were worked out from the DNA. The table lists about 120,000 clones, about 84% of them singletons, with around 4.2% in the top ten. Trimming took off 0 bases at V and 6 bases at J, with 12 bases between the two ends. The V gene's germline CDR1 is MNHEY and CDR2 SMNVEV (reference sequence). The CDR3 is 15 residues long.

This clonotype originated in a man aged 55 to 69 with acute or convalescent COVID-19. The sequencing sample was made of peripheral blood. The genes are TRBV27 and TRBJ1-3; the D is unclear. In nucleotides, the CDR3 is TGTGCCAGCAGTTTATCTATAGCCGTGGAAAACACCATATATTTT. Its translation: CASSLSIAVENTIYF.